This T cell receptor (beta chain) was captured in a study of blood T cell repertoires in COVID-19. Study information: Donors in the United States, Italy and Spain gave samples during acute or convalescent COVID-19. From T cells, B-cell-depleted T cells, or PBMCs came the material, which was cDNA or gDNA.

Sequenced by immunoSEQ multiplex PCR; TCRdb stores in-frame clones only, minus some. The sample shows approximately 170,000 clones, about 86% of them seen only once. This clone has a handful of counts. The source material was peripheral blood. The receptor was isolated from a man in his forties or fifties with active or convalescent COVID-19.

This CDR3 is CASSLAGLAETYNEQFF. The CDR3 DNA sequence: TGTGCCAGCAGCTTAGCGGGGCTAGCGGAGACCTACAATGAGCAGTTCTTC. The chain is built from TRBV7-2 and TRBJ2-1; 7 positions agree with TRBD2. The J segment lost 2 bases and the V segment lost 0 bases, leaving 7 bases of the junction unmatched. The CDR3 has 17 residues. CDR1 is SGHTA, CDR2 FQGNSA, per germline.